The 7 T cell receptor beta chains below come from one sample, sequenced in a study of brain T cells in children with intractable seizures (dated by TCRdb to the early 2020s). Library preparation employed the immunoSEQ multiplex PCR assay. TCRdb limited this immuneACCESS table to in-frame rearrangements with V and J called. A share of clones is missing; checked studies link under half to unresolved V genes, and the rest is unexplained. The sample records 80,000 or so clones, under 95% of which are singletons. The ten largest clones capture around 25% of the sample. In light of the paper, this sample's time point label describes: resected brain tissue, or blood drawn just prior to surgery. Sample: peripheral blood, taken at surgery. All receptors derive from a girl aged 2 to 9 with Rasmussen encephalitis and intractable seizures.

J is TRBJ1-1 and V is TRBV10-2; TRBD1 aligns across 8 bases. The V and J ends lost 4 bases and 7 bases, in that order; junction bases with no gene match: 5. There are 13 residues in the CDR3. The germline gives CDR1 WSHSY, CDR2 SAAADI. The CDR3 region is CASSGTGFGEAFF. CDR3 DNA: TGCGCCAGCAGTGGGACAGGGTTTGGTGAAGCTTTCTTT.

The chain uses TRBV3-1 (or the pseudogene TRBV3-2) and TRBJ1-1; D gene ambiguous. This CDR3 is 15 amino acids long. The V gene lost 6 bases and the J gene lost 1 base, with 15 bases spanning the gap. CDR1 and CDR2 (germline): LGHDT, YNNKEL (reference sequence). CDR3 amino acids: CASRRRRSPNTEAFF. CDR3 nucleotides: TGTGCCAGCAGGCGTCGACGGTCGCCGAACACTGAAGCTTTCTTT.

This clone was seen just once. This chain connects TRBV19 to TRBJ2-3, with 14 bases aligning to TRBD2. V lost 1 base to trimming and J lost 6 bases; unmatched junction nucleotides: 12. Germline loops: CDR1 LNHDA, CDR2 SQIVND (reference sequence). The CDR3 has 19 residues. DNA of the CDR3: TGTGCCAGTAGTATAGCCGTAGCCGGGACTAGCGGGAGATTCGATACGCAGTATTTT. Translated: CASSIAVAGTSGRFDTQYF. Using reference TRBV19 and TRBJ2-3 for the parts outside the CDR3, the full variable domain is DGGITQSPKYLFRKEGQNVTLSCEQNLNHDAMYWYRQDPGQGLRLIYYSQIVNDFQKGDIAEGYSVSREKKESFPLTVTSAQKNPTAFYLCASSIAVAGTSGRFDTQYFGPGTRLTVL.

The gene calls are TRBV4-1 and TRBJ2-7; D could derive from TRBD1 or TRBD2 (5 bases each). The V end was cut by 4 bases, the J end by 2 bases, with 9 bases between. Germline V lookup: CDR1 MGHRA, CDR2 YSYEKL. CDR3 length: 13 residues. The CDR3 bases are TGCGCCAGCAGCCGGGACGAAACCTACGAGCAGTACTTC. It yields the protein CASSRDETYEQYF.

The rearrangement links TRBV5-8 to TRBJ2-1; D is uncertain. Germline V gives CDR1 SGHTS, CDR2 YDEGEE. V was trimmed by 0 bases and J by 0 bases, leaving 7 bases between them. The CDR3 has 15 residues. CDR3 protein: CASSLDQSSYNEQFF. The CDR3 DNA reads TGTGCCAGCAGCTTGGATCAGAGCTCCTACAATGAGCAGTTCTTC.

This chain's CDR3 is CASSLRGGNTEAFF. The CDR3 DNA is TGCGCCAGCAGCTTGAGGGGTGGGAACACTGAAGCTTTCTTT. The chain couples TRBV5-1 to TRBJ1-1, with a possible D match to TRBD1 (5 bases). The V gene's germline CDR1 is SGHRS and CDR2 YFSETQ. Trimming removed 1 base at V and 1 base at J, with 8 bases between. This CDR3 is built from 14 residues.

The chain has TRBV5-6 and TRBJ1-5; tentative D call: TRBD1 (5 bases). The V end was cut by 5 bases, the J end by 4 bases, with 13 bases between. The germline gives CDR1 SGHDT, CDR2 YYEEEE. There are 14 residues in the CDR3. The CDR3 here is CASRIRGTNQPQHF. CDR3 in DNA: TGTGCCAGCAGGATTAGGGGAACAAATCAGCCCCAGCATTTT.